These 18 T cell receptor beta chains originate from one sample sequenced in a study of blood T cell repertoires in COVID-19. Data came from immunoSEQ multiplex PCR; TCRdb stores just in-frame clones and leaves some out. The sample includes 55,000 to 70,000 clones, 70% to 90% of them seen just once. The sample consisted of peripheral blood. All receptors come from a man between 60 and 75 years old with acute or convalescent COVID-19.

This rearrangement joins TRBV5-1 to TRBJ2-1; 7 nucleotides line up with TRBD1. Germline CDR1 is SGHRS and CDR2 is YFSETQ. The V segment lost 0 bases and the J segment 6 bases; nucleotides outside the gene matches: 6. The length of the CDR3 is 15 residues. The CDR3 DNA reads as TGCGCCAGCAGCTTGGGACAGGGTCGGGTCAATGAGCAGTTCTTC. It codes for CASSLGQGRVNEQFF.

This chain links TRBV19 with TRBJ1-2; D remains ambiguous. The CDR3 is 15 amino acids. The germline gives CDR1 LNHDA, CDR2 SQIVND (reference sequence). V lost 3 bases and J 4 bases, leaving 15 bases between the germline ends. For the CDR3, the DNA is TGTGCCAGTAGTATTAAGCGAACGTTTGGCTATGGCTACACCTTC. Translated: CASSIKRTFGYGYTF. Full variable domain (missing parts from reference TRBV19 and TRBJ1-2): DGGITQSPKYLFRKEGQNVTLSCEQNLNHDAMYWYRQDPGQGLRLIYYSQIVNDFQKGDIAEGYSVSREKKESFPLTVTSAQKNPTAFYLCASSIKRTFGYGYTFGSGTRLTVV.

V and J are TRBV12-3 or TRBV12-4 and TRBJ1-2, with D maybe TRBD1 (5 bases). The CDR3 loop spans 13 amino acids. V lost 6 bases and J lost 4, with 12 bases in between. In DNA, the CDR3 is TGTGCCAGCAGCTCCGACAGATTCTATGGCTACACCTTC. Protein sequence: CASSSDRFYGYTF.

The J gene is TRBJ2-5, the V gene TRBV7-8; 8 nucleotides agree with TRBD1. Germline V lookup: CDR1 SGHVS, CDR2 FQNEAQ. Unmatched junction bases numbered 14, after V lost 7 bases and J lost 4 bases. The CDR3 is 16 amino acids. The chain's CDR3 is CASTHPRKTGGETQYF. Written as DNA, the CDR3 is TGTGCCAGCACCCACCCCCGGAAAACAGGGGGAGAGACCCAGTACTTC.

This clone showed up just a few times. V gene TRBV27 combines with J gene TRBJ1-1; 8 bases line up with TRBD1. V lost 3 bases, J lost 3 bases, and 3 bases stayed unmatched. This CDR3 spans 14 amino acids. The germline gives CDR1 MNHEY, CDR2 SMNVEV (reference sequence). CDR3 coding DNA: TGTGCCAGCAGTTTTACACAGGGGGACACTGAAGCTTTCTTT. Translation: CASSFTQGDTEAFF.

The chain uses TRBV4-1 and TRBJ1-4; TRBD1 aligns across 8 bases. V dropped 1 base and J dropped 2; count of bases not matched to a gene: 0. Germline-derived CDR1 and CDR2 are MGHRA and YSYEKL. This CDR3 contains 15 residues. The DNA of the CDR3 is TGCGCCAGCAGCCAAGGGACAGGGACTAATGAAAAACTGTTTTTT. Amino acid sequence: CASSQGTGTNEKLFF.

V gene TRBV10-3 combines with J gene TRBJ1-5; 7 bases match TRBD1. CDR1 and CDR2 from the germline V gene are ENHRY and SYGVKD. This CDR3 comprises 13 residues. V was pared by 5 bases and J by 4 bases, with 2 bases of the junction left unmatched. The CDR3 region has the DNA TGTGCCATCAGTACAGGGGAAAATCAGCCCCAGCATTTT. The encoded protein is CAISTGENQPQHF.

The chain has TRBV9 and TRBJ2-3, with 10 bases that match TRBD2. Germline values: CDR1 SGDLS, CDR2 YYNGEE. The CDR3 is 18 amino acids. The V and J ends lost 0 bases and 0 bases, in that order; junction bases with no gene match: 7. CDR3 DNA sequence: TGTGCCAGCAGCGTAGGCCAGCGGGGGGGCCGAAGCACAGATACGCAGTATTTT. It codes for CASSVGQRGGRSTDTQYF.

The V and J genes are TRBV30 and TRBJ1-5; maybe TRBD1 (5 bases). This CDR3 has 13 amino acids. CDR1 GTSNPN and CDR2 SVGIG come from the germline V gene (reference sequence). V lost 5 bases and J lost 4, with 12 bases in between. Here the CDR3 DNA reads TGTGCCTGGGGTTCCAGGGCTAATCAGCCCCAGCATTTT. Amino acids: CAWGSRANQPQHF.

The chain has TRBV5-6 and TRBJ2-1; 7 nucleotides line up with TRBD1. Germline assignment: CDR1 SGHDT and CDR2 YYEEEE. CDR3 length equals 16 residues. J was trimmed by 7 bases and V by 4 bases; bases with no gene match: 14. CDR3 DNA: TGTGCCAGCAGCCAGGGCATCGGGACAGAACTTAATGAGCAGTTCTTC. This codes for CASSQGIGTELNEQFF.

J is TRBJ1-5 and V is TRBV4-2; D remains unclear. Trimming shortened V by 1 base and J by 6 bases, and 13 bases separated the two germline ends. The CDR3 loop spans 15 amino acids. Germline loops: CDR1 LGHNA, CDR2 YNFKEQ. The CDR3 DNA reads TGTGCCAGCAGCCAAGCAGAGGTAGTGGGTCAGCCCCAGCATTTT. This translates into CASSQAEVVGQPQHF.

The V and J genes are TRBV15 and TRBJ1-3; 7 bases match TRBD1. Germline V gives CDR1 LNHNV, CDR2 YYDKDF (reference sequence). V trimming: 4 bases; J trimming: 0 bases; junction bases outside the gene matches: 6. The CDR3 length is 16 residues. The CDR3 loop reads CATSTRQGDSGNTIYF. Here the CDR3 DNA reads TGTGCCACCAGCACAAGACAGGGCGACTCTGGAAACACCATATATTTT.

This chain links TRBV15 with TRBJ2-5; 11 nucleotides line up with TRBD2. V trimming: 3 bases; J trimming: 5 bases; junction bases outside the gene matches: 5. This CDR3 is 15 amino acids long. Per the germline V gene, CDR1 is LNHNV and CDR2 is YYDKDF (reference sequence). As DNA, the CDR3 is TGTGCCACCAGCAGGGTTAGCGGGGGGGTGGAGACCCAGTACTTC. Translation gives CATSRVSGGVETQYF.

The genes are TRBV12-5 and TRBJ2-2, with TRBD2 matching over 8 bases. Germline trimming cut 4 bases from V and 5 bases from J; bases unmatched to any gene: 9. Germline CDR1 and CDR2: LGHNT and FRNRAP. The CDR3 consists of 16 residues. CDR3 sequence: CASGSGGVMSTGELFF. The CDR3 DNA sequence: TGTGCTAGTGGTTCGGGGGGGGTAATGAGTACCGGGGAGCTGTTTTTT.

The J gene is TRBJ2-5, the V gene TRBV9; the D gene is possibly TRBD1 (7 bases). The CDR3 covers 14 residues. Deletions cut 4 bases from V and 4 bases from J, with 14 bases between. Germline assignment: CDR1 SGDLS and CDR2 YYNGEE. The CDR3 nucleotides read TGTGCCAGCAGCCCGGGGGACAGCCGAGAGACCCAGTACTTC. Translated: CASSPGDSRETQYF.

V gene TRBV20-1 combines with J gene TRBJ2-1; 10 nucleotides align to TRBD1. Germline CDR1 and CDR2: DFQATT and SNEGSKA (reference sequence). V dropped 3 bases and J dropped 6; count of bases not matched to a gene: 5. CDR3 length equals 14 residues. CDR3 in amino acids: CSASLRTGGNEQFF. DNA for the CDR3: TGCAGTGCTAGTCTTAGGACAGGGGGCAATGAGCAGTTCTTC.

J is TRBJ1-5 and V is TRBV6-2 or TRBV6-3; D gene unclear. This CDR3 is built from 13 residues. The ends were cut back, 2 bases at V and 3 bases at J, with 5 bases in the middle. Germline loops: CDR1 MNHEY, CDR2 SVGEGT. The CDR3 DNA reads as TGTGCCAGCAGTTACGAGTCCAATCAGCCCCAGCATTTT. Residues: CASSYESNQPQHF.

The CDR3 sequence is CASHPRREGSGNTIYF. CDR3 in DNA: TGTGCCTCCCACCCCCGCCGGGAGGGCTCTGGAAACACCATATATTTT. The V call is TRBV30, the J call TRBJ1-3, with unresolved D. This CDR3 is 16 amino acids long. V gave up 7 bases and J gave up 0 bases, with 19 bases separating them. Germline assignment: CDR1 GTSNPN and CDR2 SVGIG (reference sequence).